This T cell receptor beta chain emerged from a study of T cell changes during pregnancy in multiple sclerosis. The protocol was immunoSEQ multiplex PCR, while the TCRdb copy is restricted to in-frame clones and leaves out a portion. The sample gives 11,000 or so clones, around 94% of which show up once; almost 0.3% is in the top ten. This CDR3 is 15 amino acids long. The chain is built from TRBV21-1 and TRBJ1-2; TRBD1 is the table's D call and was not checked against the DNA. TRBV21-1 is assigned pseudogene status. The source material was CD4+ T cells from peripheral blood mononuclear cells, sampled before pregnancy. The clonotype originates from a female donor with multiple sclerosis, enrolled in a pregnancy study. This CDR3 reads CASSKGADRGYGYTF. In DNA, the CDR3 is TGTGCCAGCAGCAAAGGGGCCGACAGGGGCTATGGCTACACCTTC.